This entry concerns a single T cell receptor (beta chain). Its antigen is unidentified. The source of the sample is a study of memory CD4+ T cells and cytomegalovirus serostatus. Study-wide results and limits: Of 150 to 200 reported CMV TCRbeta sequences, roughly 70 were found in memory CD4+ repertoires.

V trimming: 3 bases; J trimming: 7 bases; junction bases outside the gene matches: 4. From germline, CDR1 is WNHNN and CDR2 SYGVQD (reference sequence). The CDR3 length is 14 residues. The sort gate was single viable CD3+CD4+CD8-CD45RO+ cells for memory CD4+ T cells. The table came from immunoSEQ multiplex PCR; TCRdb's copy has only in-frame clones and leaves some out. Among about 73,000 clones listed, 78% were seen once. The receptor was isolated from an adult in good health and CMV-seropositive. The chain links TRBV10-1 to TRBJ2-1; 9 bases are shared with TRBD2. The sample consisted of memory CD4+ T cells from blood. CDR3 region: CASSESSGINEQFF. The CDR3 nucleotides read TGCGCCAGCAGTGAATCTAGCGGGATAAATGAGCAGTTCTTC.